This T cell receptor (beta chain) was sequenced for a study of blood T cell repertoires in COVID-19. The data were produced by immunoSEQ multiplex PCR, yet TCRdb's version contains in-frame clones alone and is incomplete. Of about 180,000 clones in the sample, under 85% are singletons; the top ten hold 9.8%. This receptor was obtained from a woman older than 75 with acute or convalescent COVID-19. Material: peripheral blood.

For the CDR3, the DNA is TGTGCCAGCAGACGGGACAGGGGAATCGAAAAACTGTTTTTT. This translates into CASRRDRGIEKLFF. The chain joins TRBV6-5 to TRBJ1-4; 10 bases map to TRBD1. V lost 6 bases to trimming and J lost 8 bases; unmatched junction nucleotides: 6. Germline-derived CDR1 and CDR2 are MNHEY and SVGAGI. There are 14 residues in the CDR3.